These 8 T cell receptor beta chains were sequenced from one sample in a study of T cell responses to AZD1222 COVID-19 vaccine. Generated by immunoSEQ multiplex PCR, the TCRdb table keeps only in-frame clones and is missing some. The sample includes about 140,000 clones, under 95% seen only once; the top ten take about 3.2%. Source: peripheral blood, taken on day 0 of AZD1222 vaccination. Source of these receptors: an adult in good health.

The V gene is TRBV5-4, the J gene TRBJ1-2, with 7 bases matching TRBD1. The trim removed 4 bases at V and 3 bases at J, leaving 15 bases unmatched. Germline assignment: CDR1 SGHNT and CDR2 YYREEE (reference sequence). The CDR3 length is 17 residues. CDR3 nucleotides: TGTGCCAGCAGCCACAGGGGCCCCGAAGACCCCTACTATGGCTACACCTTC. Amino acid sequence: CASSHRGPEDPYYGYTF.

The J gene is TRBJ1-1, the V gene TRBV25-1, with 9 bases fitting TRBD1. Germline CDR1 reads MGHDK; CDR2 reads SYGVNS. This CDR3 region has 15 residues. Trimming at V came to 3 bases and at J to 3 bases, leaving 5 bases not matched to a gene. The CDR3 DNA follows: TGTGCCAGCAGTGACTTACGGACAGGGGACACTGAAGCTTTCTTT. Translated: CASSDLRTGDTEAFF.

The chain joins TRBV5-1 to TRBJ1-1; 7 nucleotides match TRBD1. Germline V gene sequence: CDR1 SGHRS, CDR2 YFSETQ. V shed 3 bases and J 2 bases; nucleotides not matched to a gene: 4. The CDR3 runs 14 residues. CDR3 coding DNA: TGCGCCAGCAGCTCGGGACAGCCCAACACTGAAGCTTTCTTT. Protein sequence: CASSSGQPNTEAFF.

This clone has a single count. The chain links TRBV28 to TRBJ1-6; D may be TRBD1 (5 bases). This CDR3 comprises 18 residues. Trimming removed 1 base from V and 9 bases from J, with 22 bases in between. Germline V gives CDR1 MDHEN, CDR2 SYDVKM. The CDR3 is CASSLSLETGTDSSPLHF. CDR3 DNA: TGTGCCAGCAGTTTATCCCTCGAAACCGGGACGGATAGTTCACCCCTCCACTTT.

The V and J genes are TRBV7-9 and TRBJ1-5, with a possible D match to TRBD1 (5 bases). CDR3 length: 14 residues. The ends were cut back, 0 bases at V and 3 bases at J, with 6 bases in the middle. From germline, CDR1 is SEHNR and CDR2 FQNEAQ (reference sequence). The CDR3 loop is CASSLAGTNQPQHF. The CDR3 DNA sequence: TGTGCCAGCAGCTTAGCAGGGACCAATCAGCCCCAGCATTTT.

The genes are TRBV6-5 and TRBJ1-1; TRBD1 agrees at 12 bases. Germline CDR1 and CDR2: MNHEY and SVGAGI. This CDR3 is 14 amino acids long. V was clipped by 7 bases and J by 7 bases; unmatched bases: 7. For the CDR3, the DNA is TGTGCCAGCATGGGACAGGGGGCGAGGATTGAAGCTTTCTTT. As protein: CASMGQGARIEAFF.

In DNA form, the CDR3 reads TGTGCCAGCAGCTCTTATGGTCAGCCCCAGCATTTT. It translates to CASSSYGQPQHF. This chain links TRBV7-6 with TRBJ1-5; D gene unclear. V was cut by 4 bases and J by 6 bases, with 7 bases left in between. Germline V lookup: CDR1 SGHVS, CDR2 FNYEAQ. The length of the CDR3 is 12 residues.

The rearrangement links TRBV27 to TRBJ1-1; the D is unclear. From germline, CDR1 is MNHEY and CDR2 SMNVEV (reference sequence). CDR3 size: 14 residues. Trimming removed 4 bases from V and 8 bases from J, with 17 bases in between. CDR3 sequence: CASSSQFAIVEAFF. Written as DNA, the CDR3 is TGTGCCAGCAGTTCACAATTCGCGATTGTCGAAGCTTTCTTT.